This T cell receptor (beta chain) originates from a study of blood T cell repertoires in COVID-19 (dated by TCRdb to the early 2020s). General notes on the study: Samples covering the acute and convalescent phases of COVID-19 were provided by collaborators in the United States, Italy and Spain. Where HLA class I and class II types were available, the types were taken from metadata supplied by the sample provider, not from assay-based typing. Samples were obtained from the ongoing ImmuneRACE study (first 160 participants) and from about 1,300 subjects provided by 6 global collaborators. The repertoires were made available in a free public database intended to serve as a resource for research on the immune response to SARS-CoV-2. The material from the prospective study consisted of cDNA or gDNA derived from T cells, B-cell-depleted T cells, or PBMCs. Sample metadata almost always included a de-identified subject ID, COVID-19 status, age in years and sex. Subjects who had been exposed to COVID-19, were actively infected with it, or had recovered from it provided the deeply sampled blood TCRbeta repertoires that made up the dataset.

Overall results and qualifications from the work: The quantity of clinical and demographic metadata differed by source and by participant and was supplied without curation.

At one collaborating source in Seattle, patients were enrolled during active infection and were followed longitudinally through the course of disease. The collaborating institutions used their own protocols to collect whole blood in K2EDTA tubes. Collaborator samples were shipped for TCRbeta analysis as frozen whole blood, isolated PBMCs, or DNA extracted from either sample type. This clone was detected a few times. Its antigen specificity is not known. No qualities accompany the bases; no much larger clone lies one base away. The immunoSEQ Assay, a bias-controlled multiplex PCR, was used to amplify TCRbeta CDR3 regions from genomic DNA. Under the source paper's analysis protocol: The number of nucleated cells in each sample was estimated from the amplification of reference gene primers within the assay. To quantify the absolute abundance of each unique TCRbeta CDR3 rearrangement, sequence reads were collapsed and filtered. Productive Simpson clonality was computed per sample as the square root of Simpson's diversity index over productive rearrangements. TCRdb stores this immuneACCESS table with in-frame sequences only. Part of the clones is absent; in the studies checked, under half of the shortfall reflects unresolved V genes, and no reason is known for the rest. V and J calls and clone size follow that table, whereas D and trimming were derived from the DNA. The sample yields a few hundred thousand clones; 85% to 90% were counted once. Jointly, the top ten make up 2.5% to 3.5% of the sample.

Per the germline V gene (reference sequence), LNHDA is the CDR1 and SQIVND is the CDR2. CDR3 length: 16 amino acids, cysteine to phenylalanine. Here the CDR3 DNA is all that survives: 48 bases in frame from base 1. V loses 3 bases, J loses 2 bases, and the germline ends lie 16 bases apart. The clonotype comes from a woman in her twenties or thirties with COVID-19, enrolled during active disease. Sequenced sample: peripheral blood. Recombination linked TRBV19 to TRBJ1-2, with TRBD1 as a weak D call on 5 bases. The CDR3 corresponds to CASSIGDSKSNYGYTF. At the DNA level, the sequence is TGTGCCAGTAGTATTGGTGACAGTAAATCAAACTATGGCTACACCTTC.